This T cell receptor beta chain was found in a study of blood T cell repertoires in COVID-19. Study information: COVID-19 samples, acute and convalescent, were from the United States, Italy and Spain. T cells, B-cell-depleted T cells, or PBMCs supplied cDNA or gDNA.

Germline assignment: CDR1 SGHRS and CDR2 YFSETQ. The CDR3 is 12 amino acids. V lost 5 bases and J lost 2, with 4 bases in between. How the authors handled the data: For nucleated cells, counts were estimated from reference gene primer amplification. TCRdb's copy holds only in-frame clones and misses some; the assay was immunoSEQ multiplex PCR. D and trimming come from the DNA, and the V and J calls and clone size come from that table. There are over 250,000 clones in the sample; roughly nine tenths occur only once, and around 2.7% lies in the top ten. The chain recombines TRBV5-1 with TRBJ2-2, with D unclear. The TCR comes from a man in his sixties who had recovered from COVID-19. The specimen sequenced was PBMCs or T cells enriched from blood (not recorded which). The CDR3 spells CASRLNTGELFF. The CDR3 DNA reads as TGCGCCAGCAGACTTAACACCGGGGAGCTGTTTTTT.